This TCR beta chain derives from a study of blood T cell repertoires in COVID-19. The CDR3 has 17 residues. CDR1 is SGHRS, CDR2 YFSETQ, per germline. Trimming shortened V by 1 base and J by 7 bases, and 21 bases separated the two germline ends. Clones were sequenced by immunoSEQ multiplex PCR, and TCRdb holds only the in-frame ones, with some missing. The sample carries fewer than 200,000 clones, about 83% recorded once. The rearrangement joins TRBV5-1 to TRBJ2-1, with D unresolved. This receptor was obtained from a man aged 40-50 years who had recovered from COVID-19. Sequencing was done on a sample of peripheral blood. The CDR3 DNA is TGCGCCAGCAGCTTGTTTCCGCCCTCCCCACCGAGGAATGAGCAGTTCTTC. Protein: CASSLFPPSPPRNEQFF. The full variable domain, with the rest looked up from reference TRBV5-1 and TRBJ2-1, is KAGVTQTPRYLIKTRGQQVTLSCSPISGHRSVSWYQQTPGQGLQFLFEYFSETQRNKGNFPGRFSGRQFSNSRSEMNVSTLELGDSALYLCASSLFPPSPPRNEQFFGPGTRLTVL.